This TCR beta chain was obtained from a study of T cells in Graves' hyperthyroidism and ophthalmopathy. Study information: Peripheral blood sampling occurred at initial diagnosis, before any treatment.

Patients were excluded because of uncontrolled infection, other autoimmune disease, pregnancy or lactation. The CDR3 covers 14 residues. Trimming left V 4 bases short and J 1 base short, with 10 bases between. Germline V lookup: CDR1 MDHEN, CDR2 SYDVKM. This clonotype was counted ten times or more. Its antigen is unidentified. Study-wide findings and caveats: Ophthalmopathy prediction by the model preceded onset by a median roughly 6 months. Blood also contained most expanded thyroid clonotypes above 0.001.

Template material for amplifying TCR beta CDR3 regions consisted of RNA transcripts. Carried out on the TCR CDR3, a first-round RT-PCR used the HTBI primer set. TCRdb re-derived calls from the multiplex PCR reads in MiXCR, one entry per CDR3 protein. This table has about 370,000 distinct CDR3 sequences, about 16% appearing once. This rearrangement joins TRBV28 to TRBJ1-1; D remains unclear. Sequenced input: blood. This TCR was sampled from a woman aged 55-69 years with Graves' ophthalmopathy. This CDR3 reads CASSSLGENTEAFF. The CDR3 DNA follows: TGTGCCAGCAGTTCCCTCGGGGAGAACACTGAAGCTTTCTTT.